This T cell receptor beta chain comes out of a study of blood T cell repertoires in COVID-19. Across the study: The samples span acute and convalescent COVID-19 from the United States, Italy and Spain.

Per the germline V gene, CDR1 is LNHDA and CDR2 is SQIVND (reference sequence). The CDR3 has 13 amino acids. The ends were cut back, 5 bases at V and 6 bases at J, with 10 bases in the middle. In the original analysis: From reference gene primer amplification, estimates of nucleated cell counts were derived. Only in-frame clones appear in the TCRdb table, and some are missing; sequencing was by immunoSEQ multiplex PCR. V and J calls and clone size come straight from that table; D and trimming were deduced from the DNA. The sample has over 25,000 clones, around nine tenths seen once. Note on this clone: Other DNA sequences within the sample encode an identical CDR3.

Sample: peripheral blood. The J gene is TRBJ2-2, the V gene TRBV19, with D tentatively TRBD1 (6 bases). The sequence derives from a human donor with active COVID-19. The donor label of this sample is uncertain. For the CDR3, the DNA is TGTGCCAGTAGTGCAGGGGCCGCCGGGGAGCTGTTTTTT. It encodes CASSAGAAGELFF. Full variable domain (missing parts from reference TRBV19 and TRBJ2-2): DGGITQSPKYLFRKEGQNVTLSCEQNLNHDAMYWYRQDPGQGLRLIYYSQIVNDFQKGDIAEGYSVSREKKESFPLTVTSAQKNPTAFYLCASSAGAAGELFFGEGSRLTVL.